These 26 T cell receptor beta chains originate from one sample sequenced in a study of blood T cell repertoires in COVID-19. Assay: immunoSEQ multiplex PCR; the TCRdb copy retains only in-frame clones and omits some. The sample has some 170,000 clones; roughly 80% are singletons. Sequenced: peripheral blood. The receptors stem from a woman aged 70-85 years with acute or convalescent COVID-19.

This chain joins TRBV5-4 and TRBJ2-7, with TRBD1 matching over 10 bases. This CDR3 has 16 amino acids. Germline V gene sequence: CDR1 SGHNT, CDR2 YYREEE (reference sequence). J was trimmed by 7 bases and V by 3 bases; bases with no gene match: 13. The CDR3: CASSSGQGQNTKEQYF. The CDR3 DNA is TGTGCCAGCAGCTCGGGACAGGGGCAGAATACGAAGGAGCAGTACTTC.

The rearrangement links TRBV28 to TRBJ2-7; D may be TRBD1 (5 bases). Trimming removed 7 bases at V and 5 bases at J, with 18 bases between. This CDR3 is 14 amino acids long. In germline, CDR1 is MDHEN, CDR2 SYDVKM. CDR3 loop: CASTWGGDGNEQYF. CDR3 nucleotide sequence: TGTGCCAGCACCTGGGGCGGAGATGGGAACGAGCAGTACTTC.

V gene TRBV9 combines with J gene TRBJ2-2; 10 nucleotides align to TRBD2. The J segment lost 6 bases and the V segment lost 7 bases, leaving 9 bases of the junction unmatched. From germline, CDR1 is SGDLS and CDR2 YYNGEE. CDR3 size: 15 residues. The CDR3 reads CASGRRLAGAGELFF. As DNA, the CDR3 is TGTGCCAGCGGGAGGAGGCTAGCGGGAGCCGGGGAGCTGTTTTTT.

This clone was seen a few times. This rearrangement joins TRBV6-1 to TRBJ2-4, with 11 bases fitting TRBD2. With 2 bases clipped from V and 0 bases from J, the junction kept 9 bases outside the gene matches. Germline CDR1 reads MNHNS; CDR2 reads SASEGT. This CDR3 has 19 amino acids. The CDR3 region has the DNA TGTGCCAGCAGTGAATACCCGGGGACTAGCGGAGTAGCCAAAAACATTCAGTACTTC. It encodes CASSEYPGTSGVAKNIQYF.

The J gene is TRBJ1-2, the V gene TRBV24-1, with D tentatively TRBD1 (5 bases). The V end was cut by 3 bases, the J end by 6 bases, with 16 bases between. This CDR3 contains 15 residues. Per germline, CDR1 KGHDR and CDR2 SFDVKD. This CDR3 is CATSDKTPWGDGYTF. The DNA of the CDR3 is TGTGCCACCAGTGATAAGACCCCATGGGGGGATGGCTACACCTTC.

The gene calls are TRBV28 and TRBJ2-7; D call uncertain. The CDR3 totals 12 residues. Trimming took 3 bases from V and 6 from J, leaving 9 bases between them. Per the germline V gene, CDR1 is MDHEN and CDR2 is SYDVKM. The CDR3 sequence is CASSLSVGEQYF. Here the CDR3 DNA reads TGTGCCAGCAGTTTGTCGGTCGGCGAGCAGTACTTC.

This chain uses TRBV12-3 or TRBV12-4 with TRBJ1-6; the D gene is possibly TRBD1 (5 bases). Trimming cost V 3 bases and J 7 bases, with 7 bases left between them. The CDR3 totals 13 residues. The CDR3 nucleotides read TGTGCCAGCAGTTTGGGGCTGAATTCACCCCTCCACTTT. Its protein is CASSLGLNSPLHF.

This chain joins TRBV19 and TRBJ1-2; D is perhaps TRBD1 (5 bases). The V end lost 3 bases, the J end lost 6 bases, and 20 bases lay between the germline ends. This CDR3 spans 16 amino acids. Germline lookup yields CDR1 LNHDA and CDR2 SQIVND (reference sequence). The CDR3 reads CASSMALWGSKDGYTF. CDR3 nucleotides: TGTGCCAGTAGTATGGCCCTTTGGGGCAGCAAAGATGGCTACACCTTC.

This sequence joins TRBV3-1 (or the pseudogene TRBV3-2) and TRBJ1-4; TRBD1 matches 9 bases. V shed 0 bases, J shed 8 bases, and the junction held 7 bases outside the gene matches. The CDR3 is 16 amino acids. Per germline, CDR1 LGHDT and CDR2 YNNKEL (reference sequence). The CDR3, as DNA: TGTGCCAGCAGCCAAGATTTGGGACAGGGTAACGAAAAACTGTTTTTT. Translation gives CASSQDLGQGNEKLFF.

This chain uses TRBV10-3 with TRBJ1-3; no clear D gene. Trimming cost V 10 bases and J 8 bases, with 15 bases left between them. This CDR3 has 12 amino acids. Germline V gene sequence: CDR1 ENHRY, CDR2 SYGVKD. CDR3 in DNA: TGTGCCACCTCTCATGGAGCGGACACCATATATTTT. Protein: CATSHGADTIYF.

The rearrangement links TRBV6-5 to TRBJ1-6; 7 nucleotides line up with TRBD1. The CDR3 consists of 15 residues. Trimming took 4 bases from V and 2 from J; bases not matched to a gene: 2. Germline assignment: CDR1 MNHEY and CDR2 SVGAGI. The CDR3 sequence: CASSSTGTYNSPLHF. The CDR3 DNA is TGTGCCAGCAGTTCGACAGGGACCTATAATTCACCCCTCCACTTT.

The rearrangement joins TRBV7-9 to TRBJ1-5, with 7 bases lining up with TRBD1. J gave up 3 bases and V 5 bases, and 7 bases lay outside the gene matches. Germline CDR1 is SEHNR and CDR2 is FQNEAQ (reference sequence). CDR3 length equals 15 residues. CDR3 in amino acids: CASSKQGHPNQPQHF. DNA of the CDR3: TGTGCCAGCAGCAAACAGGGGCATCCCAATCAGCCCCAGCATTTT.

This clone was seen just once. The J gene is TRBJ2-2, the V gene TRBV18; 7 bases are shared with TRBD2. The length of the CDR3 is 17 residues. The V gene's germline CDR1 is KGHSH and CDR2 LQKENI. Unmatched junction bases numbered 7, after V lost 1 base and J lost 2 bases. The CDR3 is CASSPRPGRRNTGELFF. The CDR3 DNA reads TGTGCCAGCTCACCACGTCCCGGGAGGAGAAACACCGGGGAGCTGTTTTTT. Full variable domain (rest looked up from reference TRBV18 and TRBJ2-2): NAGVMQNPRHLVRRRGQEARLRCSPMKGHSHVYWYRQLPEEGLKFMVYLQKENIIDESGMPKERFSAEFPKEGPSILRIQQVVRGDSAAYFCASSPRPGRRNTGELFFGEGSRLTVL.

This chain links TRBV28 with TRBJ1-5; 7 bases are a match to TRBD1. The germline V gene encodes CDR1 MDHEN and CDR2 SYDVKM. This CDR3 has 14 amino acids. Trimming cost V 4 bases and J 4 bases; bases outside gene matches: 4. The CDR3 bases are TGTGCCAGCAGTTCAGGGGGAGATAATCAGCCCCAGCATTTT. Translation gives CASSSGGDNQPQHF.

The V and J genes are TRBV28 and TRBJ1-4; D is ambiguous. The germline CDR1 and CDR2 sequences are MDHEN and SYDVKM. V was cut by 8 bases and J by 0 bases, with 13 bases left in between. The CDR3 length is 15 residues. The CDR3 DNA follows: TGTGCCAGCCGCAACTCGAGAACAACTAATGAAAAACTGTTTTTT. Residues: CASRNSRTTNEKLFF.

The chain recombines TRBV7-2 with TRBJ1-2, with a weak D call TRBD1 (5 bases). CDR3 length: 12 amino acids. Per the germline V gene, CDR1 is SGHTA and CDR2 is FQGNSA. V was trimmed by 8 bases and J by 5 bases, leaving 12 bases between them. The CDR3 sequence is CASGQGTYGYTF. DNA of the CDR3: TGTGCCAGCGGGCAGGGTACTTATGGCTACACCTTC.

The CDR3 DNA reads as TGCGCCAGCAGCTTGGCACTAGCGGGTTCCAATGAGCAGTTCTTC. The encoded protein is CASSLALAGSNEQFF. The chain couples TRBV5-1 to TRBJ2-1, with 9 bases that match TRBD2. The CDR3 runs 15 residues. V shed 0 bases and J 6 bases; nucleotides not matched to a gene: 4. Germline CDR1 SGHRS, CDR2 YFSETQ.

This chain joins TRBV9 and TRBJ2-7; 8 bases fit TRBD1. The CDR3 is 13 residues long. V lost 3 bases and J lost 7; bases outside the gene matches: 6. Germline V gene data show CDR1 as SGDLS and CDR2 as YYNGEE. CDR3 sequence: CASSGPGGWEQYF. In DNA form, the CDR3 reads TGTGCCAGCAGCGGACCAGGGGGCTGGGAGCAGTACTTC. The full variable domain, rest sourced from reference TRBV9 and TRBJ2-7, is DSGVTQTPKHLITATGQRVTLRCSPRSGDLSVYWYQQSLDQGLQFLIQYYNGEERAKGNILERFSAQQFPDLHSELNLSSLELGDSALYFCASSGPGGWEQYFGPGTRLTVT.

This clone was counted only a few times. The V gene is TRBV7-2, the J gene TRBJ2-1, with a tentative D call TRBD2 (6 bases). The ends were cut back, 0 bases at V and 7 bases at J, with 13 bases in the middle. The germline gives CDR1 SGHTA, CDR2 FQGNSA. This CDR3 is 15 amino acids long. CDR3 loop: CASSLATGVRNEQFF. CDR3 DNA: TGTGCCAGCAGCTTAGCGACGGGAGTTCGTAATGAGCAGTTCTTC.

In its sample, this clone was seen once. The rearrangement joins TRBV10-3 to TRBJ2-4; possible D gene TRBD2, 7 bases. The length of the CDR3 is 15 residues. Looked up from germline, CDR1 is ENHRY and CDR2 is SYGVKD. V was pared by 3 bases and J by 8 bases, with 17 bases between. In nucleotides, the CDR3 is TGTGCCATCAGTGATAGTGGGGGGGCGGGAGACATTCAGTACTTC. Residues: CAISDSGGAGDIQYF.

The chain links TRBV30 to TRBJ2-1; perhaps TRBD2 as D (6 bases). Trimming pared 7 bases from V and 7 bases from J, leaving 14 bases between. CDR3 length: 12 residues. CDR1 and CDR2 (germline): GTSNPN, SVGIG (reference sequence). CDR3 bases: TGTGCCTCCACGACCCGGGGGAATGAGCAGTTCTTC. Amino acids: CASTTRGNEQFF.

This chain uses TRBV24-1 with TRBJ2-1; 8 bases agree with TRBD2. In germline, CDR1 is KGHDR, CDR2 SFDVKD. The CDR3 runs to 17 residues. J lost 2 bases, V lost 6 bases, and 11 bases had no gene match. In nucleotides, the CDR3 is TGTGCCACCAGTCGCGCGGGGGGACCGACTACCTACAATGAGCAGTTCTTC. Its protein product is CATSRAGGPTTYNEQFF.

The CDR3 region is CASTDRQGANTGELFF. The CDR3 nucleotides read TGTGCCAGCACCGATAGACAGGGGGCGAACACCGGGGAGCTGTTTTTT. This chain joins TRBV7-7 and TRBJ2-2; the match to TRBD1 covers 9 bases. The J segment lost 0 bases and the V segment lost 7 bases, leaving 6 bases of the junction unmatched. The CDR3 runs 16 residues. Per germline, CDR1 SSHAT and CDR2 FNYEAQ (reference sequence).

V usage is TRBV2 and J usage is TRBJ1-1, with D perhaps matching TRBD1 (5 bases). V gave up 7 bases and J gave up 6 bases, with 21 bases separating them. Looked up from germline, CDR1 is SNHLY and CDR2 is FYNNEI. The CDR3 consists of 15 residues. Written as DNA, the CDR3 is TGTGCCAGCACCACCGAAGGGAGGGGTTGGTCTGAAGCTTTCTTT. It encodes CASTTEGRGWSEAFF.

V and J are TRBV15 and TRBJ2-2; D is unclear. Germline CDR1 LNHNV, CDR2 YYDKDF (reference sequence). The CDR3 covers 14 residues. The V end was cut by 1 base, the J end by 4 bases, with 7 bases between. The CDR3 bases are TGTGCCACCAGCAGAGGTAGAGGCACCGGGGAGCTGTTTTTT. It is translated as CATSRGRGTGELFF.

The CDR3 region is CASSQDFGLAGGYRSDTQYF. The CDR3 bases are TGTGCCAGCAGCCAAGATTTTGGCCTAGCGGGGGGGTATCGGTCAGATACGCAGTATTTT. This sequence joins TRBV4-2 and TRBJ2-3, with TRBD2 matching over 12 bases. The V gene end was trimmed by 0 bases and the J gene end by 4 bases; junction bases not matched to a gene: 14. Looked up from germline, CDR1 is LGHNA and CDR2 is YNFKEQ. There are 20 residues in the CDR3.